One TCR gamma chain is described in this entry. Its specificity is unknown. Thymocytes were sorted as CD3+ TCRVdelta1+ TCRVdelta2- after alphabeta T cell depletion. RNA was extracted from the cells and then reverse transcribed. The CDR3 regions were amplified by multiplex PCR from V-gene primers to a constant-region primer. TCRdb fed the multiplex PCR reads into CATT to redo clone calling. The sample yields roughly 24,000 gamma-chain clones, roughly 13% seen once. This record belongs to a study of Vδ1+ human thymocytes. Regarding the study as a whole: In the thymus, TRG and TRD repertoires looked highly polyclonal with Gaussian CDR3 lengths. Despite high sort purity, roughly a fifth of thymic T cell receptor delta sequences were Vdelta2. Many TRG clonotypes were shared between donors; TRD repertoires were essentially private.

J gave up 3 bases and V 4 bases, and 3 bases lay outside the gene matches. The CDR3 is 16 amino acids. The germline gives CDR1 VENAVY, CDR2 YDSYNSRV. Material for sequencing was Vdelta1+ gamma-delta thymocytes from the thymus. Specified subset: FACS-sorted CD3+ TCRalphabeta- TCRVdelta1+ TCRVdelta2- thymocytes. The origin of this receptor is a child in the first two years of life who had congenital heart surgery. This chain joins TRGV8 and TRGJP. The CDR3 spells CATWETQELGKKIKVF. The CDR3 DNA reads TGTGCCACCTGGGAGACGCAAGAGTTGGGCAAAAAAATCAAGGTATTT.